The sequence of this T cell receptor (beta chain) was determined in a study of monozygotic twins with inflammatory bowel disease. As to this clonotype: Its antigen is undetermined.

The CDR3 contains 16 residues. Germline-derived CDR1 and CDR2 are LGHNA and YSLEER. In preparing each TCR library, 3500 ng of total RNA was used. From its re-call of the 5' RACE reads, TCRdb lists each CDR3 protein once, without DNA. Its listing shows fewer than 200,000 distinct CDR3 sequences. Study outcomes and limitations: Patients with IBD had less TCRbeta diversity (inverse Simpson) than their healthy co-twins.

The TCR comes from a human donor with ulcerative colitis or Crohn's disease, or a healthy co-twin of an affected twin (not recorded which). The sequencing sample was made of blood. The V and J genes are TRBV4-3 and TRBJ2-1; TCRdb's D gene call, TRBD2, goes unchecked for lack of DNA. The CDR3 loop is CASSQGYSREDNEQFF.